The clone carrying this TCR beta chain came up many times. The data belong to a study of T-cell reconstitution after alpha-beta-depleted transplantation in children. Germline CDR1 is SGHDT and CDR2 is YYEEEE. This CDR3 contains 15 residues. V trimming: 2 bases; J trimming: 5 bases; junction bases outside the gene matches: 8. Construction of the TCRbeta library involved unique molecular identifiers. Each CDR3 protein gets one entry after TCRdb re-called the PCR reads with MiXCR. The table includes some 240,000 distinct CDR3 sequences, approximately 9.9% detected once. The chain uses TRBV5-6 and TRBJ2-7; TRBD1 aligns across 9 bases. Sequencing was performed on PBMCs from the stem cell graft donor, taken from the stem cell graft. The sequence came from a human donor who donated a stem cell graft to a child with SCID. CDR3 DNA: TGTGCCAGCAGCTTTTTCCGGGACAGGGTGAACGAGCAGTACTTC. The encoded protein is CASSFFRDRVNEQYF.